These 24 T cell receptor beta chains share one sample of origin, sequenced in a study of T-cell reconstitution after alpha-beta-depleted transplantation in children. These receptors are not linked to any known antigen. Findings and limits, study-wide: Newly generated T cells supplied most T-cell counts and diversity one year post-transplant.

The library targeted TCRbeta and was prepared with unique molecular identifiers. Using its own MiXCR run on the PCR reads, TCRdb lists one record per CDR3 protein. The table shows about 300,000 distinct CDR3 sequences, with over 7.5% occurring only once. The sample was peripheral blood, taken 360 days after TCRalphabeta/CD19-depleted stem cell transplant. The receptors here all came from a female patient aged 2-9 years who had a stem cell transplant for Fanconi anemia, so the T cells may come from the graft donor.

This clonotype was counted many times. This chain links TRBV5-1 with TRBJ2-5, with TRBD2 matching 11 bases. Germline-derived CDR1 and CDR2 are SGHRS and YFSETQ. Germline trimming cut 4 bases from V and 0 bases from J; bases unmatched to any gene: 11. The CDR3 has 18 amino acids. The CDR3 sequence: CASSPQTSGSRYQETQYF. The CDR3 DNA follows: TGCGCCAGCAGCCCACAAACTAGCGGGAGCCGGTACCAAGAGACCCAGTACTTC.

This clonotype was seen only a few times. This chain links TRBV5-1 with TRBJ1-6; no clear D gene. The CDR3 spans 17 residues. Germline V gene data show CDR1 as SGHRS and CDR2 as YFSETQ. V was shortened by 2 bases and J by 10 bases, with 22 bases between the two germline ends. For the CDR3, the DNA is TGCGCCAGCAGCTTTTTCTTCGGGCGGAGAGATGGGTCACCCCTCCACTTT. Protein: CASSFFFGRRDGSPLHF.

This clonotype was detected once. The V call is TRBV18, the J call TRBJ2-7, with 7 bases that match TRBD2. The CDR3 extends over 15 amino acids. V gave up 2 bases and J gave up 4 bases; unmatched junction bases: 8. Germline lookup yields CDR1 KGHSH and CDR2 LQKENI. The CDR3 nucleotides read TGTGCCAGCTCACCAAGTATCATCGGGGGGTACGAGCAGTACTTC. Its protein is CASSPSIIGGYEQYF.

In its sample, this clonotype was seen many times. The chain is built from TRBV29-1 and TRBJ2-3; a possible D gene is TRBD1 (6 bases). The germline V gene encodes CDR1 SQVTM and CDR2 ANQGSEA. V dropped 7 bases and J dropped 2 bases, with 13 bases sitting between them. This CDR3 spans 13 amino acids. CDR3 region: CSATTGATDTQYF. CDR3 bases: TGCAGCGCGACGACAGGAGCCACAGATACGCAGTATTTT.

The chain employs TRBV15 and TRBJ2-3; either TRBD1 or TRBD2 may supply D (6 bases each). CDR1 LNHNV and CDR2 YYDKDF come from the germline V gene (reference sequence). The V gene lost 3 bases and the J gene lost 2 bases, with 15 bases spanning the gap. The length of the CDR3 is 16 residues. Written as DNA, the CDR3 is TGTGCCACCAGCAGGTCGGGGGCGTCACCCACAGATACGCAGTATTTT. It translates to CATSRSGASPTDTQYF.

This clonotype was seen a handful of times. The chain joins TRBV7-9 to TRBJ1-3; no definite D call. This CDR3 region has 16 residues. Germline CDR1 SEHNR, CDR2 FQNEAQ (reference sequence). The V and J ends lost 3 bases and 0 bases respectively, with 12 bases between them. CDR3 sequence (DNA): TGTGCCAGCAGCTTCCGTGGTCTTAGCTCTGGAAACACCATATATTTT. Its translation is CASSFRGLSSGNTIYF.

The table lists this clonotype with many counts. The chain employs TRBV9 and TRBJ1-2, with a tentative D call TRBD1 (6 bases). Germline V lookup: CDR1 SGDLS, CDR2 YYNGEE. The CDR3 has 16 residues. Trimming stripped 4 bases from V and 2 bases from J, with 18 bases between. CDR3 sequence: CASSSTQVGGNYGYTF. DNA for the CDR3: TGTGCCAGCAGCTCCACCCAAGTAGGGGGGAACTATGGCTACACCTTC.

In its sample, this clonotype was seen many times. The chain couples TRBV15 to TRBJ2-7; D perhaps matches TRBD1 (6 bases). Germline V gene data show CDR1 as LNHNV and CDR2 as YYDKDF (reference sequence). CDR3 length equals 16 residues. V lost 5 bases to trimming and J lost 5 bases, with 22 bases between them. Here the CDR3 DNA reads TGTGCCACCAGCTATGGACCCACAGGGTTCCAGAACGAGCAGTACTTC. As protein: CATSYGPTGFQNEQYF.

V and J are TRBV3-1 and TRBJ2-1; D may be TRBD2 (5 bases). The CDR3 is made up of 16 amino acids. Germline lookup yields CDR1 LGHDT and CDR2 YNNKEL (reference sequence). Trimming removed 4 bases from V and 5 bases from J, with 18 bases in between. The CDR3 loop is CASSLKGVGVDNEQFF. The CDR3 bases are TGTGCCAGCAGCCTAAAGGGAGTCGGGGTGGACAATGAGCAGTTCTTC.

This clonotype came up many times. The CDR3 DNA follows: TGTGCCACCAGCGAATGGGGCTCTGGAAACACCATATATTTT. Protein: CATSEWGSGNTIYF. V is TRBV15 and J is TRBJ1-3; D call uncertain. V was cut by 5 bases and J by 0 bases, with 8 bases left in between. Per the germline V gene, CDR1 is LNHNV and CDR2 is YYDKDF (reference sequence). The CDR3 covers 14 residues.

The table lists this clonotype with many counts. V is TRBV29-1 and J is TRBJ2-6, with D hard to call. Germline V gene sequence: CDR1 SQVTM, CDR2 ANQGSEA. Trimming took 7 bases from V and 0 from J, leaving 4 bases between them. CDR3 length: 12 amino acids. CDR3 nucleotides: TGCAGCGCCGACTCTGGGGCCAACGTCCTGACTTTC. Translated, it gives CSADSGANVLTF.

This clonotype came up many times. This chain joins TRBV12-3 or TRBV12-4 and TRBJ1-1; D perhaps matches TRBD1 (5 bases). CDR3 length: 11 amino acids. Deletions cut 4 bases from V and 6 bases from J, with 6 bases between. Here the CDR3 DNA reads TGTGCCAGCAGTTGGGGCGCTGAAGCTTTCTTT. As protein: CASSWGAEAFF.

In its sample, this clonotype was seen a few times. The chain's CDR3 is CASSLDPSGGVVRETQYF. In nucleotides, the CDR3 is TGTGCCAGCAGCTTAGACCCTAGCGGGGGGGTGGTAAGGGAGACCCAGTACTTC. The chain couples TRBV11-2 to TRBJ2-5; 12 bases fit TRBD2. Germline CDR1 reads SGHAT; CDR2 reads FQNNGV. The CDR3 covers 18 residues. V was clipped by 0 bases and J by 5 bases; unmatched bases: 10.

This clonotype was detected many times. V and J are TRBV4-2 and TRBJ1-6; tentative D call: TRBD1 (5 bases). The germline V gene has CDR1 LGHNA and CDR2 YNFKEQ. Trimming took off 4 bases at V and 10 bases at J, with 17 bases between the two ends. The length of the CDR3 is 15 residues. The CDR3 DNA reads as TGTGCCAGCAGCCCACAAGTTTTGGGGGAATCACCCCTCCACTTT. Encoded protein: CASSPQVLGESPLHF.

The chain links TRBV20-1 to TRBJ2-1; 7 nucleotides line up with TRBD1. The germline V gene encodes CDR1 DFQATT and CDR2 SNEGSKA (reference sequence). With V trimmed by 7 bases and J by 8 bases, 20 bases remained unmatched. The length of the CDR3 is 16 residues. The CDR3 nucleotides read TGCAGTGGGGATGCAGGCCATGAGACAGGGTTGGATGAGCAGTTCTTC. This translates into CSGDAGHETGLDEQFF.

This clonotype was seen a few times. The V call is TRBV6-5, the J call TRBJ2-7, with 8 positions matching TRBD1. Per germline, CDR1 MNHEY and CDR2 SVGAGI. CDR3 size: 15 residues. J lost 3 bases, V lost 0 bases, and 4 bases had no gene match. The DNA for the CDR3 is TGTGCCAGCAGTTACTCTAGGGACAGGATCTACGAGCAGTACGTC. It is translated as CASSYSRDRIYEQYV.

This clonotype was seen a handful of times. The chain links TRBV5-5 to TRBJ2-1; D uncertain. Germline CDR1 and CDR2: SGHKS and YYEKEE (reference sequence). CDR3 length: 11 residues. V lost 1 base to trimming and J lost 8 bases, with 4 bases between them. CDR3 in DNA: TGTGCCAGCAGCTTGAAACATGAGCAGTTCTTC. This encodes CASSLKHEQFF.

This rearrangement joins TRBV7-8 to TRBJ1-6; 7 positions agree with TRBD1. This CDR3 is built from 16 residues. V gave up 6 bases and J gave up 2 bases; unmatched junction bases: 7. Germline CDR1 and CDR2: SGHVS and FQNEAQ. This CDR3 reads CASREQGGAYNSPLHF. DNA of the CDR3: TGTGCCAGCAGAGAGCAGGGGGGGGCCTATAATTCACCCCTCCACTTT.

This clonotype was counted at least ten times. The chain joins TRBV20-1 to TRBJ2-1; 7 bases fit TRBD2. The J segment lost 5 bases and the V segment lost 7 bases, leaving 8 bases of the junction unmatched. Germline CDR1 reads DFQATT; CDR2 reads SNEGSKA (reference sequence). This CDR3 spans 13 amino acids. The CDR3 coding sequence is TGCAGTGTAAGGACTAGTCTCCACAATGAGCAGTTCTTC. This codes for CSVRTSLHNEQFF.

This clonotype was seen only a few times. The CDR3 here is CASSSHSSGANVLTF. The CDR3 DNA is TGCGCCAGCAGCTCCCATTCCTCTGGGGCCAACGTCCTGACTTTC. The rearrangement uses TRBV5-1 and TRBJ2-6, with D uncertain. The CDR3 has 15 residues. Trimming cost V 3 bases and J 0 bases, with 7 bases left between them. Germline V gives CDR1 SGHRS, CDR2 YFSETQ.

The chain is built from TRBV7-2 and TRBJ2-2, with D perhaps matching TRBD2 (5 bases). This CDR3 spans 15 amino acids. Per the germline V gene, CDR1 is SGHTA and CDR2 is FQGNSA. Trimming removed 4 bases from V and 5 bases from J, with 14 bases in between. The CDR3 DNA reads TGTGCCAGCAGCTCGGGAAGGGCAGGAACCGGGGAGCTGTTTTTT. It translates to CASSSGRAGTGELFF. Combining the CDR3 with reference TRBV7-2 and TRBJ2-2 gives the whole variable domain GAGVSQSPSNKVTEKGKDVELRCDPISGHTALYWYRQSLGQGLEFLIYFQGNSAPDKSGLPSDRFSAERTGGSVSTLTIQRTQQEDSAVYLCASSSGRAGTGELFFGEGSRLTVL.

This clonotype was observed a few times. V is TRBV28 and J is TRBJ2-7; TRBD2 aligns across 8 bases. CDR3 length: 15 residues. With V trimmed by 2 bases and J by 2 bases, 5 bases remained unmatched. In germline, CDR1 is MDHEN, CDR2 SYDVKM. CDR3 coding DNA: TGTGCCAGCAGTTTACCGGGAGGGGGGCCCTACGAGCAGTACTTC. It encodes CASSLPGGGPYEQYF.

This chain joins TRBV30 and TRBJ1-5; no reliable D call. V lost 1 base and J 4 bases, leaving 5 bases between the germline ends. This CDR3 spans 12 amino acids. Germline V gene data show CDR1 as GTSNPN and CDR2 as SVGIG (reference sequence). CDR3 DNA sequence: TGTGCCTGGAGTGGAAATAATCAGCCCCAGCATTTT. This sequence encodes CAWSGNNQPQHF.

This clonotype was seen ten or more times. This chain uses TRBV5-1 with TRBJ2-5; possible D gene TRBD2, 6 bases. Trimming took off 7 bases at V and 5 bases at J, with 15 bases between the two ends. The CDR3 spans 13 residues. The germline CDR1 and CDR2 sequences are SGHRS and YFSETQ. The CDR3 is CASQAGWEETQYF. The DNA of the CDR3 is TGCGCCAGCCAGGCGGGATGGGAGGAGACCCAGTACTTC.